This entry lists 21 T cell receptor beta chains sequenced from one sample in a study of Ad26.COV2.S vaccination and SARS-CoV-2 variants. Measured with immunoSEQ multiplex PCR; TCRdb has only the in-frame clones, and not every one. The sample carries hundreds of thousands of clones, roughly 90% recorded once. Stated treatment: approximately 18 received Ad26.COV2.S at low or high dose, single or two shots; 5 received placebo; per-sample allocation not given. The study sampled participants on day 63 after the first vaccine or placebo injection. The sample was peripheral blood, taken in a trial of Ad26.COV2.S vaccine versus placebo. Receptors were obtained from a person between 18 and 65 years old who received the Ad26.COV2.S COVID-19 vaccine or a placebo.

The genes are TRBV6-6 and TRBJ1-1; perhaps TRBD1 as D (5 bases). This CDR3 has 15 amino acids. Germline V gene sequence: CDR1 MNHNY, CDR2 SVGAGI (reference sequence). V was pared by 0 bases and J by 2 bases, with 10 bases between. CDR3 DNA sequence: TGTGCCAGCAGTTACTCGGCAGGGATCAACACTGAAGCTTTCTTT. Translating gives CASSYSAGINTEAFF.

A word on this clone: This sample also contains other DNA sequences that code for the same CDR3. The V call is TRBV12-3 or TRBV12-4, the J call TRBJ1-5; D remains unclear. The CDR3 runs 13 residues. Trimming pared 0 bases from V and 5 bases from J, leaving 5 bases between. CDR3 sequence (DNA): TGTGCCAGCAGTTTAGCCCGGGATCAGCCCCAGCATTTT. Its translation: CASSLARDQPQHF.

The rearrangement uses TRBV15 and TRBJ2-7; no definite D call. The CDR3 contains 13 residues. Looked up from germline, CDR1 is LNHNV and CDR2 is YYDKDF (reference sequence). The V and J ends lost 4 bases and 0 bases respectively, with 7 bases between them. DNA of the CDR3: TGTGCCACCAGCACGCCCTCCTCCTACGAGCAGTACTTC. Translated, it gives CATSTPSSYEQYF. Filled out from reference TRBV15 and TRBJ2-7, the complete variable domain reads DAMVIQNPRYQVTQFGKPVTLSCSQTLNHNVMYWYQQKSSQAPKLLFHYYDKDFNNEADTPDNFQSRRPNTSFCFLDIRSPGLGDTAMYLCATSTPSSYEQYFGPGTRLTVT.

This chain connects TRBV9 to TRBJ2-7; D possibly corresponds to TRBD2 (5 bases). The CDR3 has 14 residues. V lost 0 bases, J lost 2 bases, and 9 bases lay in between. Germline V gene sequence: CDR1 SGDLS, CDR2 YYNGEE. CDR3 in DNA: TGTGCCAGCAGCGTAGAGCCGGGAACCTACGAGCAGTACTTC. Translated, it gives CASSVEPGTYEQYF.

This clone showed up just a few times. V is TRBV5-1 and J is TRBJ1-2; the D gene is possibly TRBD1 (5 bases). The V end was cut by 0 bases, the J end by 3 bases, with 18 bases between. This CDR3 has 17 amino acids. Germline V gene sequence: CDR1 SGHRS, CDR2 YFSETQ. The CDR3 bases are TGCGCCAGCAGCTTGGGGATTTCTGGGGGTCCTCACTATGGCTACACCTTC. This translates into CASSLGISGGPHYGYTF. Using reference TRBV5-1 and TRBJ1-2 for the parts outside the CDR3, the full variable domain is KAGVTQTPRYLIKTRGQQVTLSCSPISGHRSVSWYQQTPGQGLQFLFEYFSETQRNKGNFPGRFSGRQFSNSRSEMNVSTLELGDSALYLCASSLGISGGPHYGYTFGSGTRLTVV.

Written as DNA, the CDR3 is TGTGCCAGTAGTATAGCCGGGACTACCAGTACGAACGAGCAGTACTTC. Translated: CASSIAGTTSTNEQYF. The genes are TRBV19 and TRBJ2-7; 7 nucleotides match TRBD2. CDR3 size: 16 residues. Trimming cost V 1 base and J 5 bases; bases outside gene matches: 11. Germline loops: CDR1 LNHDA, CDR2 SQIVND (reference sequence).

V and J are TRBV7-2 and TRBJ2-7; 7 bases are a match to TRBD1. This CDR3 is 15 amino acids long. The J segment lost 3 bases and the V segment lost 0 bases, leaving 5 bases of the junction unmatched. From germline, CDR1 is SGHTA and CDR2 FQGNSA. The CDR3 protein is CASSLAGQILYEQYF. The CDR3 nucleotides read TGTGCCAGCAGCTTAGCGGGACAGATCCTCTACGAGCAGTACTTC.

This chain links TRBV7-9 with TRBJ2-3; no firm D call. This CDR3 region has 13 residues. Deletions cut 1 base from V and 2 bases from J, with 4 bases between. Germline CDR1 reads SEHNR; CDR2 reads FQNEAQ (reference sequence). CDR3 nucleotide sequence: TGTGCCAGCAGCTTAGTCATCACAGATACGCAGTATTTT. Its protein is CASSLVITDTQYF.

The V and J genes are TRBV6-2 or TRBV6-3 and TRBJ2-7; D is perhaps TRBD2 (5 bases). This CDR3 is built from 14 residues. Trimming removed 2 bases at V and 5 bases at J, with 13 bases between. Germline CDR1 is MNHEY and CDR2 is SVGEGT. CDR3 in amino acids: CASSYNGETHEQYF. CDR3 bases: TGTGCCAGCAGTTACAACGGGGAGACCCACGAGCAGTACTTC.

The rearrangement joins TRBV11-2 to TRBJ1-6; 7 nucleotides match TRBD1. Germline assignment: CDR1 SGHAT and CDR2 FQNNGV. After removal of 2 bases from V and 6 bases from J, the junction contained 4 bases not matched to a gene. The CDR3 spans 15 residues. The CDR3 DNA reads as TGTGCCAGCAGCTTATCCCGGGACAGTAATTCACCCCTCCACTTT. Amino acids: CASSLSRDSNSPLHF.

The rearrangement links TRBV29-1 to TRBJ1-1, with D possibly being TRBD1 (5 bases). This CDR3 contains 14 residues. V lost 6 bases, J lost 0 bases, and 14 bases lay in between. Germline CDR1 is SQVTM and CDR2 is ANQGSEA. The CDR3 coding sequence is TGCAGCGTGTGGCCCCAGGGTATGAACACTGAAGCTTTCTTT. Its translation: CSVWPQGMNTEAFF.

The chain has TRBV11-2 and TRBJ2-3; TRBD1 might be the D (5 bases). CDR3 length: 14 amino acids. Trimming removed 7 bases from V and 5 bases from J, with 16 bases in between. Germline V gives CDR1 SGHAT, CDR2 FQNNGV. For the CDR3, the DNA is TGTGCCAGCACCCAGGGTAGGGCGAAAGATACGCAGTATTTT. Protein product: CASTQGRAKDTQYF.

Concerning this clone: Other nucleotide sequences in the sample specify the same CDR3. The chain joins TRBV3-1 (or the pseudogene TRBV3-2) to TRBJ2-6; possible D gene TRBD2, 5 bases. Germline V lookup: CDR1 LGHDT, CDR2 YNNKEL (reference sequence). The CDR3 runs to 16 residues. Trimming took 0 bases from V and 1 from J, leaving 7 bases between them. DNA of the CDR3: TGTGCCAGCAGCCAAGACCGCGGGTCTGGGGCCAACGTCCTGACTTTC. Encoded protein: CASSQDRGSGANVLTF.

This CDR3 reads CASSNRGTEPQHF. The CDR3 DNA is TGTGCCAGCAGTAACAGGGGTACGGAGCCCCAGCATTTT. The chain employs TRBV2 and TRBJ1-5; 7 bases match TRBD1. The germline gives CDR1 SNHLY, CDR2 FYNNEI. V lost 5 bases, J lost 8 bases, and 6 bases stayed unmatched. The CDR3 is 13 residues long.

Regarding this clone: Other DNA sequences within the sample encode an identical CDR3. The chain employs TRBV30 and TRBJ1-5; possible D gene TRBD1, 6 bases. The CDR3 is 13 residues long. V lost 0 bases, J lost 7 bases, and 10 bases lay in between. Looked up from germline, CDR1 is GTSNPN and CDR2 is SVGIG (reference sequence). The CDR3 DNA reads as TGTGCCTGGAGTGTTAGGGGGGCGCAGCCCCAGCATTTT. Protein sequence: CAWSVRGAQPQHF. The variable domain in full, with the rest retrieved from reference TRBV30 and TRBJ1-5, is SQTIHQWPATLVQPVGSPLSLECTVEGTSNPNLYWYRQAAGRGLQLLFYSVGIGQISSEVPQNLSASRPQDRQFILSSKKLLLSDSGFYLCAWSVRGAQPQHFGDGTRLSIL.

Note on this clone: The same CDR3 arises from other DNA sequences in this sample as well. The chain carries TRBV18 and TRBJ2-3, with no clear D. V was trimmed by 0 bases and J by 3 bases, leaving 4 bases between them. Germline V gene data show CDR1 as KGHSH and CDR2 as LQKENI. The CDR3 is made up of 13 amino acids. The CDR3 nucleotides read TGTGCCAGCTCACCACCGGTGACAGATACGCAGTATTTT. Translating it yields CASSPPVTDTQYF.

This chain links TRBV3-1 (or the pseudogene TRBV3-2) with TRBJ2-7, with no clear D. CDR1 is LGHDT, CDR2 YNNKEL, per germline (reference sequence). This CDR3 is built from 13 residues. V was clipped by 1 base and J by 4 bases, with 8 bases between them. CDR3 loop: CASSQGTQYEQYF. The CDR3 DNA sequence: TGTGCCAGCAGCCAAGGCACTCAATACGAGCAGTACTTC.

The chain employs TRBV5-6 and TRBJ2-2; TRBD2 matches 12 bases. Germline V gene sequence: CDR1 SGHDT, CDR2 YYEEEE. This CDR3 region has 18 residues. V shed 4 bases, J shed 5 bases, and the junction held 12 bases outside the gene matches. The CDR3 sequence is CASSHGLAGGPGTGELFF. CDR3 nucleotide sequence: TGTGCCAGCAGCCATGGGCTAGCGGGGGGGCCGGGGACCGGGGAGCTGTTTTTT.

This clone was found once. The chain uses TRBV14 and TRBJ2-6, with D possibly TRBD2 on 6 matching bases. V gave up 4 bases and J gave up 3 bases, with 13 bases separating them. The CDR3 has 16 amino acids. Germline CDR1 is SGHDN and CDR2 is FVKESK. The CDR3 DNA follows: TGTGCCAGCAGCCCCGGTGGGGGGTTTGGGGCCAACGTCCTGACTTTC. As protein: CASSPGGGFGANVLTF.

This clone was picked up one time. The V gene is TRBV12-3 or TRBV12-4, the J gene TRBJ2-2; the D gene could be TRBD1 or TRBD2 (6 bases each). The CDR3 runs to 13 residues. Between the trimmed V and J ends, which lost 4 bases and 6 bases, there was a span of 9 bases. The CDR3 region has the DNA TGTGCCAGCAGTTGGGGGGCGTCCGGGGAGCTGTTTTTT. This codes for CASSWGASGELFF.

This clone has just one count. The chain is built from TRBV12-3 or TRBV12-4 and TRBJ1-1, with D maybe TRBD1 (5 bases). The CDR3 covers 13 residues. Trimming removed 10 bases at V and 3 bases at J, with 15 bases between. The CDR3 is CANGVQGDTEAFF. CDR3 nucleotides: TGTGCCAACGGGGTTCAGGGCGACACTGAAGCTTTCTTT.